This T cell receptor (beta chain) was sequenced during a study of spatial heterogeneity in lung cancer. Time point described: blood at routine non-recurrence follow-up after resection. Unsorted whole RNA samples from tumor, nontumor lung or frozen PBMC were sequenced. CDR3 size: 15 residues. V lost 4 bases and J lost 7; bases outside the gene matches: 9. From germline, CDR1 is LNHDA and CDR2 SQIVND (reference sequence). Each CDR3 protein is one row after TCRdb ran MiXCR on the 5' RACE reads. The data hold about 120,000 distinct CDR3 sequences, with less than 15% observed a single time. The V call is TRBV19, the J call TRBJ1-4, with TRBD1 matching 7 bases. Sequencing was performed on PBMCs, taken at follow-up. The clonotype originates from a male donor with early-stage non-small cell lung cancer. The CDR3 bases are TGTGCCAGTAGTACCGGACAGGTCAAAAGTGAAAAACTGTTTTTT. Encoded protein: CASSTGQVKSEKLFF.